A selection of T cell receptor beta chains follows, all from one sample in a study of a mutant IDH1 vaccine in newly diagnosed glioma. Their antigens are not known. Some clones are missing from TCRdb's copy, which holds only in-frame ones; the method was immunoSEQ multiplex PCR. The data show approximately 110,000 clones, 90% seen once. This specimen was PBMCs, taken from a glioma patient whose treatment included an IDH1 peptide vaccine. The receptors shown here come from a woman between 50 and 59 years old with glioma. CDR3s include the opening cysteine and the closing phenylalanine or tryptophan. Each record gives: clone size, J gene, V gene, D gene, CDR3 protein, CDR3 DNA. A D gene is named only where the DNA matches it firmly. Not every row has a clone size; where given, it reads once, few, many or a size class.

once | TRBJ1-6 | TRBV6-5 | . | CASSYVAGYSPLHF | TGTGCCAGCAGTTACGTAGCAGGGTACTCACCCCTCCACTTT
. | TRBJ1-1 | TRBV2 | . | CASSEREGGNTEAFF | TGTGCCAGCAGTGAACGGGAGGGGGGTAACACTGAAGCTTTCTTT
. | TRBJ1-1 | TRBV6-6 | TRBD1 | CASSPGTVLNTEAFF | TGTGCCAGCAGTCCCGGGACAGTTCTGAACACTGAAGCTTTCTTT
. | TRBJ2-2 | TRBV6-5 | TRBD1 | CASTSGTGTGELFF | TGTGCCAGCACTTCGGGGACAGGGACCGGGGAGCTGTTTTTT
. | TRBJ2-7 | TRBV2 | . | CASKTGPYEQYF | TGTGCCAGCAAAACAGGGCCCTACGAGCAGTACTTC
. | TRBJ1-3 | TRBV9 | TRBD1 | CASSVGGTGSRNTIYF | TGTGCCAGCAGCGTAGGTGGGACAGGGAGTAGAAACACCATATATTTT
. | TRBJ2-7 | TRBV6-5 | . | CASSSHAGEQYF | TGTGCCAGCAGTTCCCATGCAGGGGAGCAGTACTTC
. | TRBJ2-1 | TRBV9 | . | CASSVDGGRGIEQFF | TGTGCCAGCAGCGTAGATGGAGGGAGGGGGATTGAGCAGTTCTTC
. | TRBJ1-1 | TRBV7-3 | . | CASSFGGMNTEAFF | TGTGCCAGCAGCTTCGGGGGCATGAACACTGAAGCTTTCTTT
. | TRBJ1-4 | TRBV2 | . | CASRAQVWAEKLFF | TGTGCCAGCAGGGCCCAAGTTTGGGCTGAAAAACTGTTTTTT
. | TRBJ2-1 | TRBV19 | . | CASRPYGGSSYNEQFF | TGTGCCAGTAGGCCCTATGGGGGGAGCTCCTACAATGAGCAGTTCTTC
. | TRBJ2-3 | TRBV28 | TRBD1 | CASSFTGTGDSTDTQYF | TGTGCCAGCAGTTTCACCGGGACAGGGGACAGCACAGATACGCAGTATTTT
. | TRBJ2-5 | TRBV7-9 | . | CASSLVWGSQETQYF | TGTGCCAGCAGTTTGGTCTGGGGAAGCCAAGAGACCCAGTACTTC
. | TRBJ2-1 | TRBV28 | TRBD2 | CASSRPGSGSLNEQFF | TGTGCCAGCAGTCGACCGGGTAGCGGGAGTCTCAATGAGCAGTTCTTC
. | TRBJ2-7 | TRBV7-2 | . | CASSLDGLLRGQYF | TGTGCCAGCAGCTTAGACGGGTTATTACGAGGGCAGTACTTC
. | TRBJ1-6 | TRBV7-3 | . | CASSLPGRNSPLHF | TGTGCCAGCAGCTTACCGGGACGGAATTCACCCCTCCACTTT
once | TRBJ1-5 | TRBV2 | . | CASRWDTGNQPQHF | TGTGCCAGCCGATGGGACACTGGCAATCAGCCCCAGCATTTT
. | TRBJ2-3 | TRBV11-2 | . | CASSSRGDTQYF | TGTGCCAGCAGCTCAAGAGGAGATACGCAGTATTTT
. | TRBJ2-7 | TRBV28 | . | CASSSRIIAHYEQYF | TGTGCCAGCAGTTCCCGCATTATAGCGCATTACGAGCAGTACTTC
. | TRBJ1-1 | TRBV29-1 | TRBD1 | CSVTSTGGTEAFF | TGCAGCGTCACTAGCACAGGGGGAACTGAAGCTTTCTTT
once | TRBJ2-7 | TRBV19 | . | CASSSQTGTYEQYF | TGTGCCAGTAGTTCGCAGACAGGAACCTACGAGCAGTACTTC
. | TRBJ2-2 | TRBV5-1 | . | CASSLDNPDTGELFF | TGCGCCAGCAGCTTGGACAACCCCGACACCGGGGAGCTGTTTTTT
. | TRBJ2-7 | TRBV28 | . | CASSPLDAMEQYF | TGTGCCAGCAGTCCCCTCGACGCGATGGAGCAGTACTTC
few | TRBJ1-1 | TRBV29-1 | . | CSVNMALDTEAFF | TGCAGCGTTAACATGGCCCTGGACACTGAAGCTTTCTTT
. | TRBJ2-7 | TRBV18 | TRBD1 | CASSRGTGYYEQYF | TGTGCCAGCTCACGCGGGACAGGGTACTACGAGCAGTACTTC
. | TRBJ1-6 | TRBV19 | TRBD1 | CASSTGQGVNSPLHF | TGTGCCAGTAGTACGGGACAGGGGGTCAATTCACCCCTCCACTTT
. | TRBJ2-2 | TRBV4-1 | . | CAFPAGGYTGELFF | TGCGCCTTCCCGGCAGGGGGGTATACCGGGGAGCTGTTTTTT
. | TRBJ2-7 | TRBV2 | TRBD2 | CASSPGTSVHEQYF | TGTGCCAGCAGTCCCGGGACTAGCGTTCACGAGCAGTACTTC
. | TRBJ1-5 | TRBV6-4 | . | CASRGSMSNQPQHF | TGTGCCAGCAGAGGTTCCATGAGCAATCAGCCCCAGCATTTT
once | TRBJ1-2 | TRBV15 | . | CATSRLQGNYGYTF | TGTGCCACCAGCAGGCTGCAGGGGAACTATGGCTACACCTTC
. | TRBJ2-2 | TRBV18 | TRBD2 | CASSPPGGRDTGELFF | TGTGCCAGCTCACCACCAGGCGGGAGGGACACCGGGGAGCTGTTTTTT
. | TRBJ2-7 | TRBV28 | TRBD2 | CASSLGLAASNEQYF | TGTGCCAGCAGTTTAGGACTAGCGGCCTCCAACGAGCAGTACTTC
. | TRBJ1-2 | TRBV9 | . | CASSVAPTQGRGYTF | TGTGCCAGCAGCGTAGCCCCCACCCAGGGTAGGGGCTACACCTTC
. | TRBJ1-2 | TRBV5-4 | TRBD1 | CASSLARGQGVDYGYTF | TGTGCCAGCAGCTTGGCGCGGGGACAGGGTGTAGACTATGGCTACACCTTC
. | TRBJ2-2 | TRBV27 | TRBD2 | CASSLVGGRVDTGELFF | TGTGCCAGCAGTTTAGTCGGCGGGAGAGTGGACACCGGGGAGCTGTTTTTT
. | TRBJ1-1 | TRBV6-1 | . | CASSLQDKNTEAFF | TGTGCCAGCAGTCTCCAGGACAAAAACACTGAAGCTTTCTTT
. | TRBJ1-5 | TRBV19 | . | CASKIGDQPQHF | TGTGCCAGTAAGATAGGGGATCAGCCCCAGCATTTT
. | TRBJ2-7 | TRBV28 | . | CASSFSYEQYF | TGTGCCAGCAGCTTCTCCTACGAGCAGTACTTC
. | TRBJ2-1 | TRBV5-4 | TRBD2 | CASSLREEESEQFF | TGTGCCAGCAGCTTGCGGGAGGAAGAGAGTGAGCAGTTCTTC
. | TRBJ2-5 | TRBV7-9 | . | CASSRPIETQYF | TGTGCCAGCAGCCGGCCGATTGAGACCCAGTACTTC
. | TRBJ2-7 | TRBV6-5 | TRBD1 | CASRHAQGAYEQYF | TGTGCCAGCAGACACGCCCAGGGGGCCTACGAGCAGTACTTC
. | TRBJ1-2 | TRBV15 | . | CATSDTLIGYTF | TGTGCCACCAGCGACACCTTAATAGGCTACACCTTC
. | TRBJ2-3 | TRBV4-2 | TRBD2 | CASSQVVRREGTDTQYF | TGTGCCAGCAGCCAAGTCGTTAGGCGGGAGGGAACAGATACGCAGTATTTT
. | TRBJ2-1 | TRBV19 | . | CASTRGASSYNEQFF | TGTGCCAGTACCAGGGGTGCTAGCTCCTACAATGAGCAGTTCTTC
. | TRBJ1-1 | TRBV19 | . | CASSIDRAAFF | TGTGCCAGTAGTATAGATCGTGCAGCTTTCTTT
. | TRBJ2-1 | TRBV6-5 | . | CASSPRSSPYNEQFF | TGTGCCAGCAGTCCGCGATCTAGCCCCTACAATGAGCAGTTCTTC
. | TRBJ2-7 | TRBV5-1 | TRBD2 | CASCRREGSGEQYF | TGCGCCTCCTGCAGGCGGGAGGGCTCGGGCGAGCAGTACTTC